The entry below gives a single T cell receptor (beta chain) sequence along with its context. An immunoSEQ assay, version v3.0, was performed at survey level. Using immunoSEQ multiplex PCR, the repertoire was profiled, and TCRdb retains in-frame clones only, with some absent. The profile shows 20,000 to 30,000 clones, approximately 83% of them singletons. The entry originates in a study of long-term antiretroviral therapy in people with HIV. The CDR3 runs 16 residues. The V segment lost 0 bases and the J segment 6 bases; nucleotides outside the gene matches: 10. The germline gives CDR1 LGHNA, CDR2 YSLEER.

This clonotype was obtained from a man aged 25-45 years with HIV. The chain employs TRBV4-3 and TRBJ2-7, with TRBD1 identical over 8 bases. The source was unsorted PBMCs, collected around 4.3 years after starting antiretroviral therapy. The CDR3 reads CASSQDTTGVLFEQYF. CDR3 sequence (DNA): TGCGCCAGCAGCCAAGACACGACAGGGGTACTTTTCGAGCAGTACTTC.